The rows below give T cell receptor beta chains drawn from one sample of a study of blood T cell repertoires in COVID-19. Repertoires were generated with immunoSEQ multiplex PCR, while TCRdb's copy carries only in-frame clones and drops some. This sample carries under 300,000 clones, roughly 89% of them seen once, and the ten largest clones take more than 1.5%. The sample comprised peripheral blood. Receptors originate from a woman aged 35 to 49 who had recovered from COVID-19. CDR3s include the opening cysteine and the closing phenylalanine or tryptophan. D genes are given only for firm matches. Not all rows give a size; the values are once, few, many and, for expanded clones, a class.

D	size	J	V	DNA	CDR3
TRBD1	.	TRBJ2-2	TRBV5-4	TGTGCCAGCAGACTTTGGACAGGCGCGAACACCGGGGAGCTGTTTTTT	CASRLWTGANTGELFF
.	.	TRBJ1-1	TRBV7-9	TGTGCCAGCAGCTCCAACACAGGGACGAACACTGAAGCTTTCTTT	CASSSNTGTNTEAFF
.	.	TRBJ2-5	TRBV3-1/TRBV3-2	TGTGCCAGCAGCCCTGGATACGGACAGTTAGAGACCCAGTACTTC	CASSPGYGQLETQYF
.	.	TRBJ1-5	TRBV6-1	TGTGCCAGCAGTGAAGCGGGAGGTCAGCCCCAGCATTTT	CASSEAGGQPQHF
.	few	TRBJ2-2	TRBV19	TGTGCCAGTAGGGGACACGCGAACACCGGGGAGCTGTTTTTT	CASRGHANTGELFF
TRBD1	.	TRBJ1-2	TRBV28	TGTGCCAGCAGCGCCGGACAGGGGGCTTATGGCTACACCTTC	CASSAGQGAYGYTF
TRBD1	.	TRBJ1-2	TRBV5-1	TGCGCCAGCAGCTCGACAGGGACCACTAACTATGGCTACACCTTC	CASSSTGTTNYGYTF
TRBD2	few	TRBJ2-7	TRBV5-4	TGTGCCAGCAGCCCCATTGCGGGGGGAGAGCAGTACTTC	CASSPIAGGEQYF
.	.	TRBJ2-5	TRBV24-1	TGTGCCACCAGTGATTCTGGGGCACAGCCGAGGGAGACCCAGTACTTC	CATSDSGAQPRETQYF
TRBD1	.	TRBJ2-2	TRBV5-1	TGCGCCAGCTCCCCCGGGACAGCAACGAACACCGGGGAGCTGTTTTTT	CASSPGTATNTGELFF
.	once	TRBJ1-4	TRBV6-5	TGTGCCAGCAGATTCCAGGGGTCTAATGAAAAACTGTTTTTT	CASRFQGSNEKLFF
.	.	TRBJ1-2	TRBV24-1	TGTGCCACCAGTGAACCTTTCAGGAACTATGGCTACACCTTC	CATSEPFRNYGYTF
.	.	TRBJ1-6	TRBV7-6	TGTGCCAGCAGCTTAGCAGAGCTTAGCTCACCCCTCCACTTT	CASSLAELSSPLHF
TRBD1	once	TRBJ2-7	TRBV3-1/TRBV3-2	TGTGCCAGCAGCCAAGCGGGACAGGTCTACGAGCAGTACTTC	CASSQAGQVYEQYF
.	.	TRBJ2-7	TRBV5-1	TGCGCCAGCAGCCTGGGGGGTCCGGGGACCTACGAGCAGTACTTC	CASSLGGPGTYEQYF